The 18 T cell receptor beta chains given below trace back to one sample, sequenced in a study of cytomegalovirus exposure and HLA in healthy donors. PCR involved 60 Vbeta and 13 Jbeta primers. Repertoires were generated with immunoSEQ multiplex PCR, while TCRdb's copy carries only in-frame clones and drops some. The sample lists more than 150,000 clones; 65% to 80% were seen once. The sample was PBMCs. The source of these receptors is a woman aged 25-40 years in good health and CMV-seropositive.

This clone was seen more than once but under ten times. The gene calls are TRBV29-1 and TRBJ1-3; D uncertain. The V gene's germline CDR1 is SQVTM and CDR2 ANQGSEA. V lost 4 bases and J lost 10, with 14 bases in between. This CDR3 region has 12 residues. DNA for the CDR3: TGCAGCGTTGGGAGAGTGGAGGGAACCATATATTTT. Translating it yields CSVGRVEGTIYF. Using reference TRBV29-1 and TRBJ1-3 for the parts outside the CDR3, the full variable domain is SAVISQKPSRDICQRGTSLTIQCQVDSQVTMMFWYRQQPGQSLTLIATANQGSEATYESGFVIDKFPISRPNLTFSTLTVSNMSPEDSSIYLCSVGRVEGTIYFGEGSWLTVV.

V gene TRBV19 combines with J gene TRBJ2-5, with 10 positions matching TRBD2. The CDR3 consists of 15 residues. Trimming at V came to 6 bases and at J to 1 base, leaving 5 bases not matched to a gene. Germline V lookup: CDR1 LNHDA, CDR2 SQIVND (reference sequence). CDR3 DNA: TGTGCCAGTAGCACTAGCGGGACTTCCCAAGAGACCCAGTACTTC. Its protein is CASSTSGTSQETQYF.

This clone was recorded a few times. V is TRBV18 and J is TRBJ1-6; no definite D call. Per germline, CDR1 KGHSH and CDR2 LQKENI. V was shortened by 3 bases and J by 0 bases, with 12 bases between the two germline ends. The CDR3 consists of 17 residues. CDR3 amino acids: CASSPGLAVSYNSPLHF. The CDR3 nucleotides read TGTGCCAGCTCACCTGGTTTGGCCGTCTCCTATAATTCACCCCTCCACTTT.

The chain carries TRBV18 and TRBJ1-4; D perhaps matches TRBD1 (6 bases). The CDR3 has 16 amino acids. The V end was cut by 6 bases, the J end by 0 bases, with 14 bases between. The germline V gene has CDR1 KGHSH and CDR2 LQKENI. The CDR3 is CASSPGQITTNEKLFF. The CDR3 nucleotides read TGTGCCAGCTCCCCTGGACAGATTACAACTAATGAAAAACTGTTTTTT. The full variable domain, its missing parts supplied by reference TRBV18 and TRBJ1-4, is NAGVMQNPRHLVRRRGQEARLRCSPMKGHSHVYWYRQLPEEGLKFMVYLQKENIIDESGMPKERFSAEFPKEGPSILRIQQVVRGDSAAYFCASSPGQITTNEKLFFGSGTQLSVL.

The CDR3 coding sequence is TGTGCCAGCACCCGGACTAGCGGGGGCCTCATCTCCTACGAGCAGTACTTC. Protein: CASTRTSGGLISYEQYF. The chain combines TRBV5-5 with TRBJ2-7, with 13 bases matching TRBD2. The V gene end was trimmed by 6 bases and the J gene end by 0 bases; junction bases not matched to a gene: 9. This CDR3 is built from 17 residues. Germline loops: CDR1 SGHKS, CDR2 YYEKEE (reference sequence).

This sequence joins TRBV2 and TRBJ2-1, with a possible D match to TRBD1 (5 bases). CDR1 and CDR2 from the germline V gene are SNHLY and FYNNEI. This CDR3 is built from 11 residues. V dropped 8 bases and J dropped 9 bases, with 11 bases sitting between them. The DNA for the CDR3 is TGTGCCAGCGCAGGGCATTCTGAGCAGTTCTTC. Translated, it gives CASAGHSEQFF.

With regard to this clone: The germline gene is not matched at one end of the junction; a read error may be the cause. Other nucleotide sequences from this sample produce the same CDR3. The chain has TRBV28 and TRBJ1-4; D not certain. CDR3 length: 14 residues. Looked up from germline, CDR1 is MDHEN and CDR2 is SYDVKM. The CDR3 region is CASSLVATNEKLFF. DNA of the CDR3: TGTGCCAGCAGTCTAGTTGCAACTAATGAGAAACTGTTTTTT.

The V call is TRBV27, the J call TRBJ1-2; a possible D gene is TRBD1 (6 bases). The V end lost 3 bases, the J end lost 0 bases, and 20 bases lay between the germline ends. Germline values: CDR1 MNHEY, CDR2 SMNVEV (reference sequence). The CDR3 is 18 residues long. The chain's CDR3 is CASSFIPPGTRPNYGYTF. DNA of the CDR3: TGTGCCAGCAGTTTTATCCCCCCCGGGACACGCCCTAACTATGGCTACACCTTC.

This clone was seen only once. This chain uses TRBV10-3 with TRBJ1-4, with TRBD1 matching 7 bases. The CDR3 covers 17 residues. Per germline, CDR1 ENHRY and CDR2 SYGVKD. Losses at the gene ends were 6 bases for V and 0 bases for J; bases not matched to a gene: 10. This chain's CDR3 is CAIREGSGTATNEKLFF. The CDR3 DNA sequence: TGTGCCATCAGGGAGGGGTCCGGGACAGCAACTAATGAAAAACTGTTTTTT.

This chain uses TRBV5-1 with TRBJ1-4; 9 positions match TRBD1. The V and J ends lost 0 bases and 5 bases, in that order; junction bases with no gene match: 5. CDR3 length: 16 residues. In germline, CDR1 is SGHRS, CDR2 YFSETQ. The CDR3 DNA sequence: TGCGCCAGCAGCTTGGGACAGGGGGTTTTGAATGAAAAACTGTTTTTT. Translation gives CASSLGQGVLNEKLFF.

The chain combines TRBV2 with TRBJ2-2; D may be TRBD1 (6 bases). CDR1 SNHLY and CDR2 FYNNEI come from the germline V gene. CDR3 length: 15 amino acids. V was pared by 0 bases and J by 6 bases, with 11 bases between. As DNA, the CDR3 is TGTGCCAGCAGTGAAGCCCACCCAGGGGCCGGGGAGCTGTTTTTT. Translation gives CASSEAHPGAGELFF.

CDR3 sequence reads: CASSRVGSDGNQPQHF. The CDR3 DNA reads as TGTGCCAGCAGCCGGGTTGGGTCTGACGGCAATCAGCCCCAGCATTTT. This chain joins TRBV5-8 and TRBJ1-5; D ambiguous. V lost 4 bases and J 2 bases, leaving 16 bases between the germline ends. Germline values: CDR1 SGHTS, CDR2 YDEGEE. The CDR3 has 16 amino acids.

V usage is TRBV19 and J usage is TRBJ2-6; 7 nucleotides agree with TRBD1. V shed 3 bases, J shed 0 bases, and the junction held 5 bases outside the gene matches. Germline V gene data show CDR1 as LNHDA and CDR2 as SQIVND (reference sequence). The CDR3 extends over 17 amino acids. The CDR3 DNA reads TGTGCCAGTAGTATGAGGGCAGGGGGCTCTGGGGCCAACGTCCTGACTTTC. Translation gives CASSMRAGGSGANVLTF.

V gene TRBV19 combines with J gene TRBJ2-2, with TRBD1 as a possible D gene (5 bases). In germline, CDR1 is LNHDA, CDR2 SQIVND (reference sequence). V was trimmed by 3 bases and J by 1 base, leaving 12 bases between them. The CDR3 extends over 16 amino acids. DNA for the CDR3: TGTGCCAGTAGTATCTCCGCAGGGTGGAACACCGGGGAGCTGTTTTTT. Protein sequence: CASSISAGWNTGELFF.

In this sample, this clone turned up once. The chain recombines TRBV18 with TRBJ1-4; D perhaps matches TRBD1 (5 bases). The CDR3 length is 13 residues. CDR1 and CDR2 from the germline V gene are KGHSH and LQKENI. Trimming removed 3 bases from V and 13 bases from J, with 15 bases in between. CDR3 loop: CASSPEIGAPLFF. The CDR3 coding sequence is TGTGCCAGCTCACCCGAGATTGGGGCCCCACTGTTTTTT.

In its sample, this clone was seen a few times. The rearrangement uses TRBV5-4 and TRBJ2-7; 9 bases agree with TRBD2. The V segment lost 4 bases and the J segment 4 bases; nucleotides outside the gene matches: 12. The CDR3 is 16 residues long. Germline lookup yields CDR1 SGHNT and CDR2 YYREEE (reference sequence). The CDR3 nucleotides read TGTGCCAGCAGCCCCACTCGGCCTAGCGGGGAGTACGAGCAGTACTTC. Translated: CASSPTRPSGEYEQYF.

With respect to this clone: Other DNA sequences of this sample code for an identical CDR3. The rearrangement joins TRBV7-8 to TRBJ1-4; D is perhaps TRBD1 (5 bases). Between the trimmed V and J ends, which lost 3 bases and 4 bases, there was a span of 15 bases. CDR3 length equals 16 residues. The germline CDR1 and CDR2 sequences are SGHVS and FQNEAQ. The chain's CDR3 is CASSLSGLKVNEKLFF. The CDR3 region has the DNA TGTGCCAGCAGCTTGTCAGGGCTAAAGGTTAATGAAAAACTGTTTTTT.

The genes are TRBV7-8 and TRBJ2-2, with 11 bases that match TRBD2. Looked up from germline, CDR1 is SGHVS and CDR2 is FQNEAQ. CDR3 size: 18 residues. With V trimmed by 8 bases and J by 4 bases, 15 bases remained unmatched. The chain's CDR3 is CASASGLAGGVRTGELFF. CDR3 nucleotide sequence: TGTGCCAGCGCGAGCGGGTTAGCGGGGGGGGTGCGCACCGGGGAGCTGTTTTTT. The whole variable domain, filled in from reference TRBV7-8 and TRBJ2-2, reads GAGVSQSPRYKVAKRGQDVALRCDPISGHVSLFWYQQALGQGPEFLTYFQNEAQLDKSGLPSDRFFAERPEGSVSTLKIQRTQQEDSAVYLCASASGLAGGVRTGELFFGEGSRLTVL.